The entry below gives a single TCR beta chain sequence along with its context. Antigen: not known. Within the sample, other DNA sequences also encode this same CDR3. Exclusion of a patient followed from autoimmune disease history or systemic immunosuppression. Per germline, CDR1 LNHDA and CDR2 SQIVND (reference sequence). The CDR3 totals 13 residues. V was pared by 4 bases and J by 7 bases, with 14 bases between. These data are taken from a study of OX40 agonist ivuxolimab in advanced cancers. Study at large: A diagnosis of hepatocellular carcinoma, melanoma, renal cell or head and neck cancer was present in dose-escalation patients.

General study results and limits: On average, CD8+ T cells had more expanded clones than CD4+. At 0.1 to 3.0 mg/kg, clonal expansion of CD4+ and CD8+ blood T cells had occurred by week 6.

The table came from immunoSEQ multiplex PCR; TCRdb's copy has only in-frame clones and leaves some out. The profile shows some 39,000 clones, about nine tenths of them singletons. The rearrangement links TRBV19 to TRBJ2-7; D gene ambiguous. This specimen was CD4+ or CD8+ T cells sorted from blood, taken in a trial of the OX40 agonist ivuxolimab. This receptor was obtained from an adult with an advanced solid tumor such as melanoma, head and neck, liver or kidney cancer. CDR3 loop: CASSRAAAWEQYF. DNA for the CDR3: TGTGCCAGTAGTAGGGCAGCCGCGTGGGAGCAGTACTTC.